The 13 T cell receptor beta chains in this list originate from one sample, sequenced in a study of siplizumab effects on memory and regulatory T cells. Here immunoSEQ multiplex PCR was the method, and the copy in TCRdb shows in-frame clones only, minus some. Here the sample spans approximately 100,000 clones, 91% being singletons. Sequences were obtained from CD4+ T cells sorted from blood. These receptor sequences come from a human donor in good health. Some clones in this sample may be carry-over from other donors' samples.

Notes on this clone: A junction boundary mismatches the germline segment, possibly from a read error. The chain carries TRBV18 and TRBJ1-3; D is uncertain. The CDR3 spans 15 residues. Germline assignment: CDR1 KGHSH and CDR2 LQKENI. Here the CDR3 reads CASSPLLDSGNTIYF. The DNA for the CDR3 is TGTGCCAGCTCGCCACTACTCGACTCTGGAAACACCATATATTTT. Based on the CDR3 plus reference TRBV18 and TRBJ1-3, the full variable domain is NAGVMQNPRHLVRRRGQEARLRCSPMKGHSHVYWYRQLPEEGLKFMVYLQKENIIDESGMPKERFSAEFPKEGPSILRIQQVVRGDSAAYFCASSPLLDSGNTIYFGEGSWLTVV.

The rearrangement joins TRBV28 to TRBJ1-3, with D unclear. With 3 bases removed from V and 3 bases from J, the gap between germline ends came to 12 bases. Per germline, CDR1 MDHEN and CDR2 SYDVKM. The CDR3 extends over 15 amino acids. The CDR3 here is CASSLMGGSGNTIYF. DNA of the CDR3: TGTGCCAGCAGTTTGATGGGAGGGAGTGGAAACACCATATATTTT.

This clone was seen a single time. The junction shows a germline mismatch at one end, possibly a read error. This sequence joins TRBV7-7 and TRBJ2-3; D tentatively reads TRBD1 or TRBD2 (5 bases each). The germline V gene encodes CDR1 SSHAT and CDR2 FNYEAQ (reference sequence). The CDR3 spans 14 residues. The CDR3 region is CASSSGTRTDTQYF. The CDR3 region has the DNA TGTGCTAGCAGCTCAGGGACCCGCACAGATACGCAGTATTTT.

The chain links TRBV28 to TRBJ2-7; D may correspond to TRBD1 or TRBD2 (5 bases each). The V and J ends lost 6 bases and 7 bases respectively, with 13 bases between them. The CDR3 totals 12 residues. Germline CDR1 is MDHEN and CDR2 is SYDVKM. This chain's CDR3 is CASSSGTKEQYF. CDR3 nucleotides: TGTGCCAGCAGCTCCGGGACGAAAGAGCAGTACTTC.

This clone occurred once. V gene TRBV29-1 combines with J gene TRBJ1-1; perhaps TRBD1 as D (6 bases). Germline V gene data show CDR1 as SQVTM and CDR2 as ANQGSEA. The CDR3 totals 14 residues. V was pared by 5 bases and J by 3 bases, with 16 bases between. CDR3 DNA: TGCAGCGTTAAACATAACAGGGTCGACACTGAAGCTTTCTTT. Its protein is CSVKHNRVDTEAFF.

This chain links TRBV10-1 with TRBJ2-3; 7 bases are a match to TRBD2. The germline gives CDR1 WNHNN, CDR2 SYGVQD (reference sequence). This CDR3 is built from 15 residues. V was pared by 7 bases and J by 1 base, with 8 bases of the junction left unmatched. CDR3 in amino acids: CASTAGLHGTDTQYF. In nucleotides, the CDR3 is TGCGCCAGCACAGCGGGACTCCACGGCACAGATACGCAGTATTTT.

The chain couples TRBV10-3 to TRBJ2-1; 11 positions match TRBD1. The germline gives CDR1 ENHRY, CDR2 SYGVKD. V gave up 3 bases and J gave up 3 bases; unmatched junction bases: 7. The CDR3 is 17 amino acids. CDR3 sequence: CAISDLGTGGGYNEQFF. The DNA of the CDR3 is TGTGCCATCAGTGACCTCGGGACAGGGGGGGGCTACAATGAGCAGTTCTTC.

V usage is TRBV28 and J usage is TRBJ1-1; 9 nucleotides match TRBD1. The ends lost 6 bases at V and 9 bases at J; junction bases unmatched: 11. CDR3 length: 14 amino acids. CDR1 and CDR2 (germline): MDHEN, SYDVKM. CDR3 nucleotides: TGTGCCAGCAGCCTCGACCGGGGGACAGGGAAAGCTTTCTTT. Translation gives CASSLDRGTGKAFF. Full variable domain (outside the CDR3, taken from reference TRBV28 and TRBJ1-1): DVKVTQSSRYLVKRTGEKVFLECVQDMDHENMFWYRQDPGLGLRLIYFSYDVKMKEKGDIPEGYSVSREKKERFSLILESASTNQTSMYLCASSLDRGTGKAFFGQGTRLTVV.

The genes are TRBV5-6 and TRBJ2-1, with 8 bases that match TRBD1. The CDR3 sequence is 14 residues long. CDR1 is SGHDT, CDR2 YYEEEE, per germline. The V gene end was trimmed by 5 bases and the J gene end by 4 bases; junction bases not matched to a gene: 5. The CDR3, as DNA: TGTGCCAGCAGGGTACAGGGGGGTTACAATGAGCAGTTCTTC. It yields the protein CASRVQGGYNEQFF.

This chain joins TRBV6-6 and TRBJ2-7; 9 bases match TRBD2. Per germline, CDR1 MNHNY and CDR2 SVGAGI (reference sequence). V was pared by 3 bases and J by 7 bases, with 7 bases of the junction left unmatched. This CDR3 has 14 residues. CDR3 nucleotide sequence: TGTGCCAGCAGTTATCAAGCGGGAGGTAGGGAGCAGTACTTC. As protein: CASSYQAGGREQYF.

The genes are TRBV5-1 and TRBJ1-4; D is unclear. V was pared by 0 bases and J by 5 bases, with 17 bases between. This CDR3 comprises 17 residues. In germline, CDR1 is SGHRS, CDR2 YFSETQ. CDR3 protein: CASSLVVGTGLNEKLFF. The CDR3 bases are TGCGCCAGCAGCTTGGTTGTAGGAACGGGGTTAAATGAAAAACTGTTTTTT.

The chain links TRBV11-3 to TRBJ1-2; unclear D gene. The CDR3 length is 17 residues. Deletions cut 3 bases from V and 5 bases from J, with 22 bases between. Germline V gene data show CDR1 as SGHNT and CDR2 as YENEEA. For the CDR3, the DNA is TGTGCCAGCAGCTTCTTGGGTAATGCGGAGTCGGAATATGGCTACACCTTC. Protein: CASSFLGNAESEYGYTF.

The chain recombines TRBV7-2 with TRBJ2-6; D ambiguous. The ends were cut back, 10 bases at V and 0 bases at J, with 7 bases in the middle. The germline V gene has CDR1 SGHTA and CDR2 FQGNSA. There are 13 residues in the CDR3. The CDR3 reads CAISNSGANVLTF. The CDR3 region has the DNA TGTGCCATTAGTAACTCTGGGGCCAACGTCCTGACTTTC.